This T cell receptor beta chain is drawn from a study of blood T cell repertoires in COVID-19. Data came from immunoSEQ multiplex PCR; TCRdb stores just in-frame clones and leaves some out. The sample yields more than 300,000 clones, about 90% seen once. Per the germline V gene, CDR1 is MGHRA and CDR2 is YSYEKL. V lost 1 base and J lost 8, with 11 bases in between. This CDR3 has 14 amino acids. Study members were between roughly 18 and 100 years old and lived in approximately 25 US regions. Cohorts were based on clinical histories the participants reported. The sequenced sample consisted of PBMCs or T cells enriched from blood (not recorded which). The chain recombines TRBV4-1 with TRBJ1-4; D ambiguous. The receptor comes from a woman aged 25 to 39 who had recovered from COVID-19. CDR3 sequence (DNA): TGCGCCAGCAGCCAAGCCGGTCCCAGGGAAAAACTGTTTTTT. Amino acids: CASSQAGPREKLFF.